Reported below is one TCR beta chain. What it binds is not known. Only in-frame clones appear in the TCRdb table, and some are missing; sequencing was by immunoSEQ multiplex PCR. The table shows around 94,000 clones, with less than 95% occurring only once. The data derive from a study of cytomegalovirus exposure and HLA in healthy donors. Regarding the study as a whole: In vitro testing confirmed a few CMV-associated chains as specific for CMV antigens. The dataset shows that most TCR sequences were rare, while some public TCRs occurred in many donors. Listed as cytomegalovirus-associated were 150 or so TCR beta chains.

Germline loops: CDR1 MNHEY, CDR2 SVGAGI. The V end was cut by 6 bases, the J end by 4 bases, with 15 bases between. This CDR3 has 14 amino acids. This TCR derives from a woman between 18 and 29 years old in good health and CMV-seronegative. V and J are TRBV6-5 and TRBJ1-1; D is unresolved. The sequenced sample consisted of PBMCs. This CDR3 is CASRTHDIGTEAFF. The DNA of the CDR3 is TGTGCCAGCAGGACCCATGACATAGGCACTGAAGCTTTCTTT.